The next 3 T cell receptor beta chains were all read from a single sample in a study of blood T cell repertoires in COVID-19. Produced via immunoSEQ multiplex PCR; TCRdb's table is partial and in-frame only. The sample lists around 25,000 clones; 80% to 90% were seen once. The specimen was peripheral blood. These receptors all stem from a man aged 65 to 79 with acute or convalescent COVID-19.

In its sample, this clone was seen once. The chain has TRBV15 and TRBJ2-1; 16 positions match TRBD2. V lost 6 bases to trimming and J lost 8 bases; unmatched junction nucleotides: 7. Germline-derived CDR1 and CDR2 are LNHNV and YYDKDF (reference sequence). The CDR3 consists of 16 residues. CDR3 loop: CATRAVGTSGRDEQFF. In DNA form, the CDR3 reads TGTGCCACCAGAGCCGTCGGGACTAGCGGGAGGGATGAGCAGTTCTTC.

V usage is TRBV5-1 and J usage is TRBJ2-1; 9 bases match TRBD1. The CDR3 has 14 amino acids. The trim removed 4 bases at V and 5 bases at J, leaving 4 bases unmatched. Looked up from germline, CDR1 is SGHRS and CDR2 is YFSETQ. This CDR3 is CASSRGTGNNEQFF. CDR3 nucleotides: TGCGCCAGCAGCCGAGGGACAGGGAACAATGAGCAGTTCTTC.

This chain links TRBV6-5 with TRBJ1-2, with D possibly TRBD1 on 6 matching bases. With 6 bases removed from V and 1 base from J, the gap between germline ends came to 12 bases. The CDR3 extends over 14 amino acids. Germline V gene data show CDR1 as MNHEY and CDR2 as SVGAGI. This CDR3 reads CASSRTESNYGYTF. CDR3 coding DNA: TGTGCCAGCAGCCGGACAGAAAGTAACTATGGCTACACCTTC.